Listed below are T cell receptor beta chains from one sample, sequenced in a study of PD-L1 blockade in urothelial cancer. Assay used: immunoSEQ multiplex PCR; TCRdb lists only in-frame clones, some missing. This sample yields approximately 51,000 clones, of which approximately 84% are seen a single time; 16% belongs to the top ten. The sequenced sample was PBMCs, obtained around atezolizumab (anti-PD-L1) treatment. The receptors were gathered from a man aged 55 to 70 with urothelial cancer. CDR3s include the opening cysteine and the closing phenylalanine or tryptophan. The order of the fields is clone size, V gene, J gene, D gene, CDR3 protein, CDR3 DNA. A D gene is named only where the DNA matches it firmly. Clone size is stated in some rows and not others, as once, few, many or a class when expanded.

abundance: few; v_gene: TRBV6-5; j_gene: TRBJ1-2; d_gene: -; CDR3aa: CASSYSPRGNYGYTF; CDR3nt: TGTGCCAGCAGTTACTCCCCCAGGGGAAACTATGGCTACACCTTC
abundance: -; v_gene: TRBV5-1; j_gene: TRBJ2-7; d_gene: TRBD1; CDR3aa: CASSLFPGQGTYEQYF; CDR3nt: TGCGCCAGCAGCTTGTTTCCGGGACAGGGTACCTACGAGCAGTACTTC
abundance: -; v_gene: TRBV5-4; j_gene: TRBJ2-1; d_gene: -; CDR3aa: CASSPEPNNEQFF; CDR3nt: TGTGCCAGCAGCCCGGAGCCAAACAATGAGCAGTTCTTC
abundance: -; v_gene: TRBV27; j_gene: TRBJ2-3; d_gene: TRBD2; CDR3aa: CASSRLAGARADTQYF; CDR3nt: TGTGCCAGCAGTCGGCTAGCGGGAGCTCGGGCAGATACGCAGTATTTT
abundance: -; v_gene: TRBV28; j_gene: TRBJ1-2; d_gene: -; CDR3aa: CASTIPGGAYLHTF; CDR3nt: TGTGCCAGCACCATACCGGGGGGGGCTTATCTCCACACCTTC
abundance: -; v_gene: TRBV4-1; j_gene: TRBJ1-4; d_gene: -; CDR3aa: CASSRAGLTWDEKLFF; CDR3nt: TGCGCCAGCAGCCGAGCGGGACTTACGTGGGATGAAAAACTGTTTTTT
abundance: -; v_gene: TRBV5-1; j_gene: TRBJ1-1; d_gene: -; CDR3aa: CASSVQGYTEAFF; CDR3nt: TGCGCCAGCAGCGTACAGGGATACACTGAAGCTTTCTTT
abundance: -; v_gene: TRBV6-5; j_gene: TRBJ2-7; d_gene: -; CDR3aa: CASSYPPGWEQYF; CDR3nt: TGTGCCAGCAGTTACCCACCAGGTTGGGAGCAGTACTTC
abundance: few; v_gene: TRBV30; j_gene: TRBJ1-1; d_gene: -; CDR3aa: CAWSVPGEAFF; CDR3nt: TGTGCCTGGAGTGTACCGGGGGAAGCTTTCTTT
abundance: -; v_gene: TRBV27; j_gene: TRBJ2-4; d_gene: -; CDR3aa: CASSPTGSGAENIQYF; CDR3nt: TGTGCCAGCAGTCCCACAGGTTCGGGAGCGGAAAACATTCAGTACTTC
abundance: once; v_gene: TRBV11-2; j_gene: TRBJ2-1; d_gene: -; CDR3aa: CASSLVLQGHEQFF; CDR3nt: TGTGCCAGCAGCTTAGTTTTACAGGGCCATGAGCAGTTCTTC
abundance: -; v_gene: TRBV27; j_gene: TRBJ1-5; d_gene: TRBD1; CDR3aa: CASSLNRGDQPQHF; CDR3nt: TGTGCCAGCAGTTTAAACAGGGGGGATCAGCCCCAGCATTTT
abundance: -; v_gene: TRBV28; j_gene: TRBJ2-2; d_gene: TRBD1; CDR3aa: CASSQGGPGTGELFF; CDR3nt: TGTGCCAGCAGCCAAGGGGGCCCGGGCACCGGGGAGCTGTTTTTT
abundance: once; v_gene: TRBV27; j_gene: TRBJ1-1; d_gene: TRBD1; CDR3aa: CASSTIGTEKNTEAFF; CDR3nt: TGTGCCAGCAGTACTATAGGGACAGAAAAGAACACTGAAGCTTTCTTT
abundance: -; v_gene: TRBV9; j_gene: TRBJ1-1; d_gene: -; CDR3aa: CASSSSRGNTEAFF; CDR3nt: TGTGCCAGCAGCTCCAGTAGGGGGAACACTGAAGCTTTCTTT
abundance: -; v_gene: TRBV11-2; j_gene: TRBJ2-7; d_gene: -; CDR3aa: CASSLDPSYEQYF; CDR3nt: TGTGCCAGCAGCTTAGATCCCAGCTACGAGCAGTACTTC
abundance: once; v_gene: TRBV28; j_gene: TRBJ1-5; d_gene: -; CDR3aa: CASSLGGPPTYQPQHF; CDR3nt: TGTGCCAGCAGTTTGGGAGGACCGCCTACCTATCAGCCCCAGCATTTT
abundance: -; v_gene: TRBV10-3; j_gene: TRBJ2-3; d_gene: TRBD2; CDR3aa: CAISESVAGGGATQYF; CDR3nt: TGTGCCATCAGTGAGTCGGTAGCGGGGGGTGGCGCTACGCAGTATTTT
abundance: few; v_gene: TRBV29-1; j_gene: TRBJ1-1; d_gene: TRBD1; CDR3aa: CSVALGTGGTIAFF; CDR3nt: TGCAGCGTTGCCCTAGGGACAGGTGGGACGATAGCTTTCTTT
abundance: -; v_gene: TRBV5-5; j_gene: TRBJ1-2; d_gene: -; CDR3aa: CASSFRWEDNYGYTF; CDR3nt: TGTGCCAGCAGCTTCCGTTGGGAGGACAACTATGGCTACACCTTC
abundance: -; v_gene: TRBV4-1; j_gene: TRBJ2-1; d_gene: TRBD2; CDR3aa: CASSQATYRASGASSYNEQFF; CDR3nt: TGCGCCAGCAGCCAAGCCACTTACAGGGCTAGCGGGGCGAGCTCCTACAATGAGCAGTTCTTC
abundance: -; v_gene: TRBV5-1; j_gene: TRBJ1-6; d_gene: TRBD1; CDR3aa: CASSTQAGQADSPLHF; CDR3nt: TGCGCCAGCAGCACCCAGGCGGGACAGGCTGATTCACCCCTCCACTTT
abundance: -; v_gene: TRBV29-1; j_gene: TRBJ1-2; d_gene: -; CDR3aa: CSVEAEYGYTF; CDR3nt: TGCAGCGTTGAAGCTGAGTATGGCTACACCTTC
abundance: -; v_gene: TRBV7-2; j_gene: TRBJ1-1; d_gene: -; CDR3aa: CASSLGGLGVTEAFF; CDR3nt: TGTGCCAGCAGCTTAGGGGGGCTGGGGGTCACTGAAGCTTTCTTT
abundance: -; v_gene: TRBV29-1; j_gene: TRBJ2-5; d_gene: TRBD2; CDR3aa: CSVDLLAGVGETQYF; CDR3nt: TGCAGCGTTGATCTACTAGCGGGAGTAGGAGAGACCCAGTACTTC
abundance: -; v_gene: TRBV2; j_gene: TRBJ1-6; d_gene: -; CDR3aa: CARQQGPNSPLHF; CDR3nt: TGTGCCAGACAACAGGGCCCTAATTCACCCCTCCACTTT
abundance: -; v_gene: TRBV5-6; j_gene: TRBJ1-2; d_gene: TRBD1; CDR3aa: CASSARGLGYTF; CDR3nt: TGTGCCAGCAGCGCTAGGGGGCTTGGCTACACCTTC
abundance: -; v_gene: TRBV5-1; j_gene: TRBJ2-1; d_gene: -; CDR3aa: CASSLGAGEYNEQFF; CDR3nt: TGCGCCAGCAGCTTGGGCGCGGGCGAGTACAATGAGCAGTTCTTC
abundance: once; v_gene: TRBV7-2; j_gene: TRBJ2-2; d_gene: TRBD2; CDR3aa: CASSSRRIAGVAGELFF; CDR3nt: TGTGCCAGCAGCTCACGGAGGATAGCGGGAGTTGCCGGGGAGCTGTTTTTT
abundance: few; v_gene: TRBV5-4; j_gene: TRBJ2-5; d_gene: TRBD1; CDR3aa: CASTRTGEGTQYF; CDR3nt: TGTGCCAGCACGAGGACAGGGGAGGGGACCCAGTACTTC
abundance: -; v_gene: TRBV6-5; j_gene: TRBJ2-7; d_gene: -; CDR3aa: CASSWRALGNEQYF; CDR3nt: TGTGCCAGCAGTTGGCGGGCTTTGGGTAACGAGCAGTACTTC
abundance: -; v_gene: TRBV4-2; j_gene: TRBJ2-1; d_gene: TRBD2; CDR3aa: CASSQGSLAGGAGQFF; CDR3nt: TGTGCCAGCAGCCAAGGTTCCCTAGCGGGAGGGGCGGGGCAGTTCTTC
abundance: -; v_gene: TRBV10-3; j_gene: TRBJ2-1; d_gene: TRBD1; CDR3aa: CAISGFGRQGAGEQFF; CDR3nt: TGTGCCATCAGTGGGTTTGGTCGGCAGGGGGCTGGTGAGCAGTTCTTC
abundance: -; v_gene: TRBV27; j_gene: TRBJ2-5; d_gene: TRBD1; CDR3aa: CASRGQEQETQYF; CDR3nt: TGTGCCAGCAGGGGACAGGAACAAGAGACCCAGTACTTC
abundance: -; v_gene: TRBV7-2; j_gene: TRBJ1-4; d_gene: -; CDR3aa: CASSLEARREKLFF; CDR3nt: TGTGCCAGCAGCTTAGAAGCAAGGCGGGAAAAACTGTTTTTT
abundance: -; v_gene: TRBV10-3; j_gene: TRBJ1-4; d_gene: -; CDR3aa: CATQLGGDNEKLFF; CDR3nt: TGTGCCACCCAGTTGGGGGGAGACAATGAAAAACTGTTTTTT
abundance: -; v_gene: TRBV29-1; j_gene: TRBJ1-2; d_gene: -; CDR3aa: CSVDSGRKGYGYTF; CDR3nt: TGCAGCGTTGATTCGGGTCGCAAGGGGTATGGCTACACCTTC
abundance: -; v_gene: TRBV4-1; j_gene: TRBJ1-1; d_gene: -; CDR3aa: CASSRRSGTEAFF; CDR3nt: TGCGCCAGCAGCCGACGTTCGGGCACTGAAGCTTTCTTT
abundance: -; v_gene: TRBV6-6; j_gene: TRBJ1-4; d_gene: TRBD1; CDR3aa: CASSSTGATNEKLFF; CDR3nt: TGTGCCAGCAGTTCGACAGGGGCGACTAATGAAAAACTGTTTTTT
abundance: once; v_gene: TRBV19; j_gene: TRBJ1-5; d_gene: -; CDR3aa: CASTNEGGRRNSNQPQHF; CDR3nt: TGTGCCAGTACTAACGAGGGGGGGCGAAGGAATAGCAATCAGCCCCAGCATTTT
abundance: -; v_gene: TRBV12-5; j_gene: TRBJ2-3; d_gene: TRBD1; CDR3aa: CASAPRDRGSDTQYF; CDR3nt: TGTGCTAGTGCCCCCCGGGACAGGGGGTCGGATACGCAGTATTTT
abundance: once; v_gene: TRBV30; j_gene: TRBJ2-1; d_gene: TRBD2; CDR3aa: CAWAAGLAGYEQFF; CDR3nt: TGTGCCTGGGCCGCAGGACTAGCGGGGTATGAGCAGTTCTTC
abundance: -; v_gene: TRBV30; j_gene: TRBJ2-3; d_gene: TRBD2; CDR3aa: CAWTEIAGVADTQYF; CDR3nt: TGTGCCTGGACCGAAATAGCGGGAGTTGCAGATACGCAGTATTTT
abundance: -; v_gene: TRBV5-1; j_gene: TRBJ2-1; d_gene: TRBD2; CDR3aa: CASSSGGSSYNEQFF; CDR3nt: TGCGCCAGCAGCTCCGGGGGGAGCTCCTACAATGAGCAGTTCTTC
abundance: -; v_gene: TRBV4-3; j_gene: TRBJ1-2; d_gene: TRBD1; CDR3aa: CASSQNPGQLNYGYTF; CDR3nt: TGCGCCAGCAGCCAAAACCCGGGACAGCTGAACTATGGCTACACCTTC
abundance: -; v_gene: TRBV18; j_gene: TRBJ2-3; d_gene: TRBD2; CDR3aa: CASRTGLAGSDTQYF; CDR3nt: TGTGCCAGCCGAACGGGACTAGCGGGATCGGATACGCAGTATTTT
abundance: -; v_gene: TRBV18; j_gene: TRBJ1-3; d_gene: -; CDR3aa: CASSPSVYGSSGNTIYF; CDR3nt: TGTGCCAGCTCACCCTCCGTTTATGGGAGCTCTGGAAACACCATATATTTT
abundance: -; v_gene: TRBV19; j_gene: TRBJ2-5; d_gene: -; CDR3aa: CASSGGGTKETQYF; CDR3nt: TGTGCCAGTAGTGGGGGCGGAACGAAAGAGACCCAGTACTTC
abundance: -; v_gene: TRBV18; j_gene: TRBJ2-7; d_gene: TRBD1; CDR3aa: CASSPPGTGGYEQYF; CDR3nt: TGTGCCAGCTCACCACCCGGGACAGGGGGCTACGAGCAGTACTTC
abundance: -; v_gene: TRBV9; j_gene: TRBJ1-3; d_gene: -; CDR3aa: CASSVRERVSSGNTIYF; CDR3nt: TGTGCCAGCAGCGTCCGAGAGCGGGTTAGCTCTGGAAACACCATATATTTT
abundance: -; v_gene: TRBV7-6; j_gene: TRBJ2-7; d_gene: -; CDR3aa: CASSEIRDRGRAEQYF; CDR3nt: TGTGCCAGCAGCGAAATCCGAGACCGGGGAAGGGCCGAGCAGTACTTC
abundance: -; v_gene: TRBV5-1; j_gene: TRBJ2-7; d_gene: TRBD2; CDR3aa: CASSLETSGGSEQYF; CDR3nt: TGCGCCAGCAGCTTGGAAACTAGCGGGGGGAGCGAGCAGTACTTC
abundance: -; v_gene: TRBV11-2; j_gene: TRBJ1-4; d_gene: TRBD1; CDR3aa: CASSPTGTGREKLFF; CDR3nt: TGTGCCAGCAGCCCTACCGGGACAGGGCGTGAAAAACTGTTTTTT
abundance: -; v_gene: TRBV7-3; j_gene: TRBJ2-1; d_gene: TRBD1; CDR3aa: CASSPRAGGISEQFF; CDR3nt: TGTGCCAGCAGCCCCCGGGCAGGGGGTATCAGTGAGCAGTTCTTC
abundance: -; v_gene: TRBV9; j_gene: TRBJ2-6; d_gene: TRBD1; CDR3aa: CASSVAGTAGANVLTF; CDR3nt: TGTGCCAGCAGCGTAGCCGGGACAGCTGGGGCCAACGTCCTGACTTTC